The 20 T cell receptor beta chains below come from one sample, sequenced in a study of siplizumab effects on memory and regulatory T cells. This table comes from immunoSEQ multiplex PCR, and its TCRdb copy is limited to in-frame clones, with some not included. The table has 90,000 to 140,000 clones, 93% seen once. Source material: CD4+ T cells sorted from blood. Source of these receptors: a human donor in good health.

This sequence joins TRBV18 and TRBJ1-2, with 8 bases aligning to TRBD1. Unmatched junction bases numbered 12, after V lost 3 bases and J lost 3 bases. The CDR3 length is 17 residues. In germline, CDR1 is KGHSH, CDR2 LQKENI. The chain's CDR3 is CASSPRETGGIYYGYTF. In nucleotides, the CDR3 is TGTGCCAGCTCACCTCGGGAAACAGGGGGAATATACTATGGCTACACCTTC.

This chain links TRBV2 with TRBJ2-7; D might be TRBD2 (5 bases). V was clipped by 6 bases and J by 0 bases, with 9 bases between them. The CDR3 has 13 residues. The germline CDR1 and CDR2 sequences are SNHLY and FYNNEI. CDR3: CASSGLSSYEQYF. CDR3 nucleotides: TGTGCCAGCAGCGGACTGAGCTCCTACGAGCAGTACTTC.

Here the CDR3 reads CASSEASLPQHF. The CDR3 nucleotides are TGTGCCAGCAGTGAAGCTTCTCTTCCCCAGCATTTT. The chain combines TRBV2 with TRBJ1-5, with no clear D. CDR1 SNHLY and CDR2 FYNNEI come from the germline V gene. The CDR3 consists of 12 residues. The V end was cut by 0 bases, the J end by 10 bases, with 7 bases between.

The V call is TRBV7-6, the J call TRBJ1-4, with D possibly TRBD1 on 5 matching bases. V was clipped by 3 bases and J by 7 bases, with 6 bases between them. Germline V CDR1 and CDR2: SGHVS, FNYEAQ. CDR3 length: 12 residues. The CDR3 loop is CASSLGGEKLFF. The CDR3 DNA follows: TGTGCCAGCAGCTTGGGGGGTGAAAAACTGTTTTTT.

The CDR3 sequence: CASREGLAEGVDTQYF. The CDR3 nucleotides are TGCGCCAGCAGGGAGGGACTAGCGGAGGGGGTAGATACGCAGTATTTT. This chain uses TRBV5-1 with TRBJ2-3; 11 nucleotides line up with TRBD2. This CDR3 region has 16 residues. Germline lookup yields CDR1 SGHRS and CDR2 YFSETQ. After removal of 5 bases from V and 5 bases from J, the junction contained 10 bases not matched to a gene.

This chain links TRBV6-5 with TRBJ1-5; D is undetermined. The CDR3 extends over 13 amino acids. Trimming left V 5 bases short and J 0 bases short, with 5 bases between. Germline-derived CDR1 and CDR2 are MNHEY and SVGAGI. The CDR3 here is CASSADSNQPQHF. CDR3 sequence (DNA): TGTGCCAGCAGTGCTGATAGCAATCAGCCCCAGCATTTT.

The chain couples TRBV10-3 to TRBJ2-7; 9 positions agree with TRBD1. V gave up 0 bases and J gave up 3 bases; unmatched junction bases: 15. Germline V gene sequence: CDR1 ENHRY, CDR2 SYGVKD. The CDR3 runs 19 residues. CDR3 region: CAISESGTGQSFGYYEQYF. The CDR3 DNA follows: TGTGCCATCAGTGAGTCTGGGACAGGGCAATCTTTCGGATACTACGAGCAGTACTTC.

V and J are TRBV27 and TRBJ1-2; D unclear. The CDR3 is 13 residues long. CDR1 is MNHEY and CDR2 is SMNVEV in the germline V gene (reference sequence). The V end was cut by 3 bases, the J end by 2 bases, with 7 bases between. The chain's CDR3 is CASSFGVNYGYTF. DNA of the CDR3: TGTGCCAGCAGTTTTGGGGTGAACTATGGCTACACCTTC.

The chain joins TRBV5-1 to TRBJ1-6; weak D call: TRBD1 (6 bases). The CDR3 totals 13 residues. Germline assignment: CDR1 SGHRS and CDR2 YFSETQ. Trimming left V 4 bases short and J 10 bases short, with 12 bases between. CDR3 nucleotides: TGCGCCAGCAGCACCTCAGGGGTCTCACCCCTCCACTTT. Translation gives CASSTSGVSPLHF. Variable domain in full (rest from reference TRBV5-1 and TRBJ1-6): KAGVTQTPRYLIKTRGQQVTLSCSPISGHRSVSWYQQTPGQGLQFLFEYFSETQRNKGNFPGRFSGRQFSNSRSEMNVSTLELGDSALYLCASSTSGVSPLHFGNGTRLTVT.

This clone has a single count. V gene TRBV5-1 combines with J gene TRBJ1-2; 7 bases map to TRBD1. The germline CDR1 and CDR2 sequences are SGHRS and YFSETQ. V shed 4 bases, J shed 8 bases, and the junction held 14 bases outside the gene matches. The CDR3 has 15 amino acids. The chain's CDR3 is CASSVERGGIEGYTF. Written as DNA, the CDR3 is TGCGCCAGCAGCGTGGAGAGAGGGGGCATAGAAGGCTACACCTTC.

This rearrangement joins TRBV5-1 to TRBJ2-5; 7 bases align to TRBD1. This CDR3 comprises 14 residues. Per the germline V gene, CDR1 is SGHRS and CDR2 is YFSETQ. J gave up 4 bases and V 2 bases, and 5 bases lay outside the gene matches. CDR3 nucleotide sequence: TGCGCCAGCAGCTTTGGACAGGCCCGAGAGACCCAGTACTTC. Translating it yields CASSFGQARETQYF.

CDR3 sequence reads: CASSITETNEQYF. The CDR3 nucleotides are TGTGCCAGTAGTATCACAGAAACCAACGAGCAGTACTTC. The chain carries TRBV19 and TRBJ2-7; no clear D gene. V was cut by 3 bases and J by 5 bases, with 11 bases left in between. CDR1 LNHDA and CDR2 SQIVND come from the germline V gene (reference sequence). This CDR3 is built from 13 residues.

J is TRBJ1-5 and V is TRBV6-1; possibly TRBD1 for D (5 bases). The V and J ends lost 6 bases and 5 bases respectively, with 11 bases between them. This CDR3 comprises 13 residues. The germline V gene has CDR1 MNHNS and CDR2 SASEGT. The DNA of the CDR3 is TGTGCCAGCAGGGGGGAGGTTTATCAGCCCCAGCATTTT. Translation: CASRGEVYQPQHF.

The chain links TRBV30 to TRBJ2-4; D possibly corresponds to TRBD1 (7 bases). The CDR3 contains 14 residues. Germline V CDR1 and CDR2: GTSNPN, SVGIG (reference sequence). The V end lost 4 bases, the J end lost 4 bases, and 14 bases lay between the germline ends. CDR3 coding DNA: TGTGCCTGGAATGGCGGGACAGTAAAAAACATTCAGTACTTC. As protein: CAWNGGTVKNIQYF.

The J gene is TRBJ1-2, the V gene TRBV6-1, with a weak D call TRBD1 (6 bases). Germline-derived CDR1 and CDR2 are MNHNS and SASEGT. Trimming stripped 5 bases from V and 2 bases from J, with 12 bases between. The CDR3 is 14 amino acids. The DNA of the CDR3 is TGTGCCAGCAGTCCAGACAGGACAAACTATGGCTACACCTTC. Amino acid sequence: CASSPDRTNYGYTF.

The chain couples TRBV9 to TRBJ2-2; 7 bases align to TRBD2. V lost 3 bases to trimming and J lost 0 bases; unmatched junction nucleotides: 17. Germline V lookup: CDR1 SGDLS, CDR2 YYNGEE. This CDR3 has 20 amino acids. The DNA of the CDR3 is TGTGCCAGCAGCGCCTACTGGCGGGGGACCACACATACGAACACCGGGGAGCTGTTTTTT. Translation: CASSAYWRGTTHTNTGELFF.

The chain joins TRBV2 to TRBJ1-2; perhaps TRBD1 as D (5 bases). This CDR3 region has 14 residues. With 4 bases removed from V and 1 base from J, the gap between germline ends came to 10 bases. Looked up from germline, CDR1 is SNHLY and CDR2 is FYNNEI. The CDR3 DNA follows: TGTGCCAGCAGTGGCCCGGGACTTAACTATGGCTACACCTTC. Translation: CASSGPGLNYGYTF.

V and J are TRBV4-1 and TRBJ1-1; 7 bases align to TRBD1. The trim removed 0 bases at V and 4 bases at J, leaving 8 bases unmatched. CDR1 MGHRA and CDR2 YSYEKL come from the germline V gene. The CDR3 is 16 amino acids. CDR3 residues: CASSQDPGRGGTEAFF. CDR3 sequence (DNA): TGCGCCAGCAGCCAAGATCCCGGCAGGGGGGGCACTGAAGCTTTCTTT.

The chain has TRBV5-1 and TRBJ2-7; TRBD1 or TRBD2 may be the D gene (6 bases each). Trimming stripped 4 bases from V and 0 bases from J, with 11 bases between. The CDR3 consists of 14 residues. Looked up from germline, CDR1 is SGHRS and CDR2 is YFSETQ. CDR3 bases: TGCGCCAGCAGCGAAGGGGGGACCTCCTACGAGCAGTACTTC. Residues: CASSEGGTSYEQYF. Drawing the rest from reference TRBV5-1 and TRBJ2-7, the complete variable domain is KAGVTQTPRYLIKTRGQQVTLSCSPISGHRSVSWYQQTPGQGLQFLFEYFSETQRNKGNFPGRFSGRQFSNSRSEMNVSTLELGDSALYLCASSEGGTSYEQYFGPGTRLTVT.

The rearrangement uses TRBV10-3 and TRBJ2-7; D gene unclear. Germline CDR1 is ENHRY and CDR2 is SYGVKD. V lost 2 bases and J 0 bases, leaving 11 bases between the germline ends. The CDR3 is made up of 15 amino acids. CDR3 bases: TGTGCCATCAGTGAGGGCGTTGGAAGCTCCTACGAGCAGTACTTC. Its protein product is CAISEGVGSSYEQYF.